A selection of T cell receptor beta chains follows, all from one sample in a study of T cell repertoires in cytomegalovirus infection. MiXCR, run by TCRdb on the reads, gives a single entry per CDR3 protein. This table has fewer than 400,000 distinct CDR3 sequences, less than 20% appearing once. The sequenced sample was PBMCs. The receptors stem from a human donor in good health (CMV status not recorded). Some clones in this sample may be carry-over from other donors' samples. Both conserved end residues are trimmed from each CDR3.

TRBV11-2	TRBJ1-3	ASSLDRLGNTIY
TRBV19	TRBJ2-5	ATAPAVTGHPSR
TRBV20-1	TRBJ2-1	SATRGGAGVGYNEQF
TRBV2	TRBJ1-4	ASSVVGKNEKLF
TRBV4-1	TRBJ2-1	ASSRQGLAGGHEQF
TRBV6-5	TRBJ2-1	ANSPTTRSNNEQF
TRBV7-4	TRBJ2-1	ASSFKGPPGNEQF
TRBV5-6	TRBJ2-5	ASTPGLEVETQY
TRBV2	TRBJ2-1	ASRTEGNEQF
TRBV12-3/TRBV12-4	TRBJ2-7	ASSSLYYEQY
TRBV5-1	TRBJ1-6	ASSLAGRSALH
TRBV7-2	TRBJ1-4	ASSLVGRLGKGLF
TRBV11-2	TRBJ2-6	ASSQPGAGANVLT
TRBV6-5	TRBJ2-3	ASRDSRGTDTQY
TRBV28	TRBJ2-2	ASSWIRGTGFGELF
TRBV4-2	TRBJ1-1	ASSHPEQGNTEAF
TRBV10-3	TRBJ2-7	AISESDRLYEQY
TRBV20-1	TRBJ1-1	SARDARAGTEAF
TRBV12-3/TRBV12-4	TRBJ2-1	ASSQRESSYNEQF
TRBV15	TRBJ2-2	ATRFRQGSPGELF
TRBV10-3	TRBJ2-7	ATATSASYEQY
TRBV7-8	TRBJ2-5	ASSLARIHRETQY
TRBV7-2	TRBJ1-2	ASSPKRQDLYGYT
TRBV2	TRBJ1-5	ASSSDRVDQPQH
TRBV12-3/TRBV12-4	TRBJ2-5	ASSLQHSQETQY
TRBV7-2	TRBJ2-1	ASSRYGGASYNEQF
TRBV27	TRBJ2-1	ASSSGRMSSYNEQF